Here is one T cell receptor (beta chain) with its context. Its antigen is as yet unknown. The PCR had 60 Vbeta and 13 Jbeta primers. Generated by immunoSEQ multiplex PCR, the TCRdb table keeps only in-frame clones and is missing some. The top ten clones hold less than 3.5% of a sample with 150,000 to 180,000 clones, 65% to 85% of them seen once. The sample comes from a study of cytomegalovirus exposure and HLA in healthy donors. In the study overall: Around 80 million unique TCRs from HLA-typed donors were held in an early data release. Points from the study as a whole: In vitro, three CMV-associated chains proved specific for CMV antigens. Other equally common chains were less clonally expanded than HLA-associated TCR beta chains, a later analysis showed.

CDR1 is SGHKS and CDR2 is YYEKEE in the germline V gene (reference sequence). This CDR3 has 15 amino acids. The junction had 6 bases not matched to a gene; V was cut back by 6 bases and J by 2 bases. Sequenced: PBMCs. This TCR derives from a man between 18 and 29 years old in good health and CMV-seronegative. The V and J genes are TRBV5-5 and TRBJ2-2; 8 positions match TRBD2. CDR3 DNA sequence: TGTGCCAGCACCCAAAGCGGGGGCAACACCGGGGAGCTGTTTTTT. Translated, it gives CASTQSGGNTGELFF.